These 7 T cell receptor beta chains originate from one sample sequenced in a study of sequential checkpoint blockade in melanoma. Treatment: randomized to nivolumab then ipilimumab (arm A) or the reverse (arm B). Profiling relied on immunoSEQ multiplex PCR, and the TCRdb table lists in-frame clones only, not all of them. The repertoire consists of approximately 26,000 clones, with roughly 80% occurring once and the leading ten covering about a fifth. The sample consisted of CD8+ T cells sorted from blood (inferred from file names), taken from a patient given nivolumab and ipilimumab in sequence. All receptors come from a human donor with melanoma.

The chain is built from TRBV19 and TRBJ1-2; 10 bases map to TRBD1. The length of the CDR3 is 12 residues. V lost 10 bases to trimming and J lost 6 bases; unmatched junction nucleotides: 5. Germline V CDR1 and CDR2: LNHDA, SQIVND (reference sequence). This CDR3 reads CATADRGHGYTF. The CDR3 region has the DNA TGTGCCACCGCAGACAGGGGGCATGGCTACACCTTC.

J is TRBJ2-1 and V is TRBV5-8; the match to TRBD2 covers 8 bases. This CDR3 is built from 16 residues. V dropped 1 base and J dropped 5; count of bases not matched to a gene: 8. CDR1 and CDR2 (germline): SGHTS, YDEGEE. CDR3 sequence (DNA): TGTGCCAGCAGCTTGCTTGTGGGACTAGGAGACAATGAGCAGTTCTTC. This sequence encodes CASSLLVGLGDNEQFF.

V and J are TRBV7-6 and TRBJ1-4, with D perhaps TRBD1 (6 bases). V shed 4 bases and J shed 7 bases, with 10 bases lying between them. Germline-derived CDR1 and CDR2 are SGHVS and FNYEAQ. The CDR3 covers 13 residues. CDR3 in DNA: TGTGCCAGCAGCTCCGGGGGGCTTGAAAAACTGTTTTTT. Encoded protein: CASSSGGLEKLFF.

This sequence joins TRBV5-4 and TRBJ1-2; D is uncertain. V was shortened by 2 bases and J by 6 bases, with 8 bases between the two germline ends. Germline CDR1 is SGHNT and CDR2 is YYREEE (reference sequence). The CDR3 is 12 residues long. The CDR3 spells CASSFGNNGYTF. For the CDR3, the DNA is TGTGCCAGCAGCTTCGGTAATAATGGCTACACCTTC.

This chain links TRBV27 with TRBJ2-1, with 8 bases matching TRBD2. This CDR3 has 15 residues. V was pared by 6 bases and J by 7 bases, with 11 bases of the junction left unmatched. CDR1 is MNHEY and CDR2 is SMNVEV in the germline V gene (reference sequence). The DNA of the CDR3 is TGTGCCAGCAGCGTCGAAGCGGGAGTTATAAATGAGCAGTTCTTC. Translation: CASSVEAGVINEQFF.

The V gene is TRBV11-2, the J gene TRBJ2-2; maybe TRBD1 (6 bases). Per the germline V gene, CDR1 is SGHAT and CDR2 is FQNNGV. Trimming left V 1 base short and J 5 bases short, with 11 bases between. The CDR3 is 15 amino acids. The CDR3 loop reads CASSLARGWTGELFF. The DNA of the CDR3 is TGTGCCAGCAGCTTAGCCAGGGGCTGGACCGGGGAGCTGTTTTTT.

The gene calls are TRBV5-1 and TRBJ1-3; TRBD1 aligns across 10 bases. CDR1 and CDR2 (germline): SGHRS, YFSETQ. This CDR3 contains 16 residues. Germline trimming cut 1 base from V and 4 bases from J; bases unmatched to any gene: 5. CDR3 sequence: CASSLRQGARGNTIYF. CDR3 DNA sequence: TGCGCCAGCAGCTTGCGACAGGGGGCGCGCGGAAACACCATATATTTT.